These 23 T cell receptor beta chains came from one sample sequenced in a study of molecular identifiers for immune sequencing clone quantification. TCRdb re-called the PCR reads through MiXCR, storing one row per CDR3 protein. Among some 650,000 distinct CDR3 sequences listed, less than 20% were seen once. Material: naive CD8+ T cells from blood, with Jurkat cell RNA spiked in. Subset: FACS-sorted CD8+CD4-CCR7+CD45RA+ naive T cells. Source of these receptors: a human donor in good health. Some libraries in this study had Jurkat cell RNA spiked in.

This clonotype was recorded at least ten times. The chain combines TRBV27 with TRBJ2-2, with D perhaps being TRBD1 or TRBD2 (5 bases each). The germline V gene has CDR1 MNHEY and CDR2 SMNVEV (reference sequence). Trimming left V 6 bases short and J 8 bases short, with 16 bases between. The CDR3 length is 14 residues. CDR3 region: CASRAGTQLGELFF. Written as DNA, the CDR3 is TGTGCCAGCAGAGCCGGGACCCAGCTTGGGGAGCTGTTTTTT.

The table lists this clonotype with many counts. The chain carries TRBV7-9 and TRBJ1-5, with D possibly being TRBD1 (5 bases). The CDR3 contains 14 residues. With 1 base removed from V and 6 bases from J, the gap between germline ends came to 10 bases. CDR1 and CDR2 (germline): SEHNR, FQNEAQ (reference sequence). The CDR3 loop reads CASSLVRGSQPQHF. DNA of the CDR3: TGTGCCAGCAGCTTAGTGCGGGGGAGTCAGCCCCAGCATTTT.

The chain employs TRBV9 and TRBJ2-2, with 7 bases that match TRBD1. The CDR3 runs 16 residues. Germline loops: CDR1 SGDLS, CDR2 YYNGEE. The V gene end was trimmed by 3 bases and the J gene end by 1 base; junction bases not matched to a gene: 6. CDR3 in amino acids: CASSAPGQLNTGELFF. CDR3 in DNA: TGTGCCAGCAGCGCCCCGGGACAGCTGAACACCGGGGAGCTGTTTTTT.

CDR3 in DNA: TGTGCCAGCAGGGGGACAGGGCTTAACTATGGCTACACCTTC. Its protein is CASRGTGLNYGYTF. The chain is built from TRBV6-1 and TRBJ1-2; TRBD1 matches 9 bases. The CDR3 contains 14 residues. Germline lookup yields CDR1 MNHNS and CDR2 SASEGT. V lost 6 bases and J lost 1; bases outside the gene matches: 3.

In this sample, this clonotype turned up a few times. The chain joins TRBV3-1 to TRBJ2-3; no clear D. CDR3 length equals 15 residues. CDR1 is LGHDT and CDR2 is YNNKEL in the germline V gene (reference sequence). V was pared by 1 base and J by 2 bases, with 10 bases between. The chain's CDR3 is CASSQGISLTDTQYF. CDR3 DNA: TGTGCCAGCAGCCAAGGTATTTCCCTCACAGATACGCAGTATTTT.

Notes on this clonotype: The junction departs from germline at one end; a sequencing error may be responsible. V usage is TRBV5-3 and J usage is TRBJ2-5; D ambiguous. TRBV5-3 is labeled an ORF, and its function is uncertain. This CDR3 is built from 14 residues. This CDR3 is CASSLESSQETRYF. In DNA form, the CDR3 reads TGTGCCAGCAGCTTGGAATCTAGTCAAGAGACCCGGTACTTC.

This clonotype showed up many times. The gene calls are TRBV20-1 and TRBJ2-7; perhaps TRBD1 as D (5 bases). V was shortened by 1 base and J by 0 bases, with 7 bases between the two germline ends. This CDR3 region has 13 residues. Germline values: CDR1 DFQATT, CDR2 SNEGSKA (reference sequence). In nucleotides, the CDR3 is TGCAGTGCTAGAGGGGGCACCTCCTACGAGCAGTACTTC. Translation gives CSARGGTSYEQYF.

This clonotype has just a few counts. Possible read error: a much larger clone is one base away. The chain employs TRBV20-1 and TRBJ2-7; 11 nucleotides align to TRBD2. The CDR3 consists of 15 residues. Trimming at V came to 0 bases and at J to 2 bases, leaving 3 bases not matched to a gene. Germline V lookup: CDR1 DFQATT, CDR2 SNEGSKA (reference sequence). This CDR3 is CSAREGLAVTYEQYF. For the CDR3, the DNA is TGCAGTGCTAGAGAGGGACTAGCGGTCACCTACGAGCAGTACTTC.

Ten or more counts support this clonotype. V and J are TRBV29-1 and TRBJ2-3, with D possibly matching TRBD2 (6 bases). The germline V gene encodes CDR1 SQVTM and CDR2 ANQGSEA. Trimming removed 5 bases from V and 4 bases from J, with 13 bases in between. The CDR3 length is 13 residues. The CDR3 nucleotides are TGCAGCGTTAAACTAGCCCTACCAGATACGCAGTATTTT. Its protein is CSVKLALPDTQYF.

This clonotype has at least ten counts. The chain uses TRBV28 and TRBJ2-5; D may be TRBD1 or TRBD2 (6 bases each). V lost 7 bases and J lost 3, with 18 bases in between. Looked up from germline, CDR1 is MDHEN and CDR2 is SYDVKM. CDR3 size: 15 residues. The CDR3 reads CASTAPHGGEETQYF. The CDR3 DNA follows: TGTGCCAGCACCGCCCCCCACGGGGGCGAAGAGACCCAGTACTTC. The variable domain in full, completed from reference TRBV28 and TRBJ2-5, reads DVKVTQSSRYLVKRTGEKVFLECVQDMDHENMFWYRQDPGLGLRLIYFSYDVKMKEKGDIPEGYSVSREKKERFSLILESASTNQTSMYLCASTAPHGGEETQYFGPGTRLLVL.

This clonotype occurred many times. The chain joins TRBV20-1 to TRBJ1-1, with TRBD1 matching over 9 bases. The V gene's germline CDR1 is DFQATT and CDR2 SNEGSKA (reference sequence). Trimming took 6 bases from V and 8 from J; bases not matched to a gene: 7. The CDR3 runs to 12 residues. The DNA for the CDR3 is TGCAGTGCGCCGGGACAGGGCTCCGAAGCTTTCTTT. Protein product: CSAPGQGSEAFF.

This clonotype was picked up many times. The V gene is TRBV6-2 or TRBV6-3, the J gene TRBJ2-3, with D possibly being TRBD1 or TRBD2 (5 bases each). The CDR3 consists of 15 residues. Per germline, CDR1 MNHEY and CDR2 SVGEGT. The V and J ends lost 0 bases and 1 base respectively, with 8 bases between them. The CDR3 sequence: CASSYSGPRTDTQYF. The CDR3 region has the DNA TGTGCCAGCAGTTACTCGGGACCGCGCACAGATACGCAGTATTTT.

This chain uses TRBV19 with TRBJ2-7; D possibly corresponds to TRBD1 (5 bases). Germline-derived CDR1 and CDR2 are LNHDA and SQIVND (reference sequence). V lost 2 bases and J 4 bases, leaving 9 bases between the germline ends. The CDR3 runs to 13 residues. CDR3 in DNA: TGTGCCAGTAGTATAACCACAGGATACGAGCAGTACTTC. This gives the protein CASSITTGYEQYF.

This clonotype was picked up many times. The chain links TRBV4-1 to TRBJ2-2; a weak D match, TRBD1 (5 bases). The CDR3 length is 16 residues. The germline V gene has CDR1 MGHRA and CDR2 YSYEKL. Between the trimmed V and J ends, which lost 1 base and 0 bases, there was a span of 9 bases. The CDR3 loop reads CASSQVGQANTGELFF. DNA of the CDR3: TGCGCCAGCAGCCAAGTAGGACAAGCGAACACCGGGGAGCTGTTTTTT.

A word on this clonotype: Since a much larger clone is just one base distant, this may be a read error. The rearrangement joins TRBV6-2 or TRBV6-3 to TRBJ2-5; TRBD1 matches 11 bases. CDR1 is MNHEY, CDR2 SVGEGT, per germline. CDR3 size: 16 residues. The CDR3 loop reads CAGSPRTGGLEETQYF. The DNA for the CDR3 is TGTGCCGGCAGCCCGAGGACAGGGGGCTTAGAAGAGACCCAGTACTTC.

In its sample, this clonotype was seen many times. The chain joins TRBV4-1 to TRBJ1-2; no clear D. The CDR3 spans 13 residues. The V gene's germline CDR1 is MGHRA and CDR2 YSYEKL. With 1 base removed from V and 5 bases from J, the gap between germline ends came to 8 bases. The CDR3 DNA reads as TGCGCCAGCAGCCAAGCACTGATTTATGGCTACACCTTC. The encoded protein is CASSQALIYGYTF.

Only a few counts were recorded for this clonotype. The V gene is TRBV6-4, the J gene TRBJ2-3; TRBD1 agrees at 8 bases. The germline V gene encodes CDR1 MRHNA and CDR2 SNTAGT. CDR3 size: 14 residues. After removal of 5 bases from V and 4 bases from J, the junction contained 5 bases not matched to a gene. DNA for the CDR3: TGTGCCAGCAGTCCGACAGGGGACCCAGATACGCAGTATTTT. Amino acid sequence: CASSPTGDPDTQYF.

This clonotype showed up many times. The chain has TRBV5-1 and TRBJ2-7; no definite D call. The V and J ends lost 2 bases and 1 base respectively, with 7 bases between them. Germline V lookup: CDR1 SGHRS, CDR2 YFSETQ. This CDR3 is built from 13 residues. The CDR3 region is CASSFEVSYEQYF. CDR3 nucleotide sequence: TGCGCCAGCAGCTTTGAAGTATCCTACGAGCAGTACTTC.

Concerning this clonotype itself: This sequence may be a read error, since a much larger clone differs from it by one base. The CDR3 reads CASSPADSNTEAFF. The DNA for the CDR3 is TGTGCCAGCAGCCCAGCTGACAGCAACACTGAAGCTTTCTTT. V is TRBV6-5 and J is TRBJ1-1; possibly TRBD1 for D (5 bases). The germline V and J ends were trimmed by 6 bases and 2 bases, with 13 bases remaining between them. The CDR3 loop spans 14 amino acids. Germline V lookup: CDR1 MNHEY, CDR2 SVGAGI.

This clonotype was observed at least ten times. This rearrangement joins TRBV5-6 to TRBJ2-1; tentatively, D is TRBD1 (5 bases). Trimming cost V 2 bases and J 4 bases, with 13 bases left between them. This CDR3 region has 15 residues. CDR1 and CDR2 (germline): SGHDT, YYEEEE. The CDR3 nucleotides read TGTGCCAGCAGCTTTATCACAGGACCTTACAATGAGCAGTTCTTC. Translated: CASSFITGPYNEQFF.

As concerns this clonotype: It may be a read error: a sequence one base away is much more abundant. The J gene is TRBJ1-1, the V gene TRBV5-6; D gene uncertain. This CDR3 contains 12 residues. Germline V gives CDR1 SGHDT, CDR2 YYEEEE. The CDR3 loop reads CAGSLRLTEAFF. The CDR3, as DNA: TGTGCCGGCAGCTTGCGTCTCACTGAAGCTTTCTTT.

This clonotype was seen many times. The J gene is TRBJ1-1, the V gene TRBV29-1; weak D call: TRBD1 (6 bases). The V end lost 6 bases, the J end lost 1 base, and 9 bases lay between the germline ends. This CDR3 region has 12 residues. Germline V gives CDR1 SQVTM, CDR2 ANQGSEA. The DNA of the CDR3 is TGCAGCGTCCAGGGGACGAACACTGAAGCTTTCTTT. It translates to CSVQGTNTEAFF.

Many counts were recorded for this clonotype. The chain couples TRBV7-9 to TRBJ1-4; 10 nucleotides agree with TRBD1. The V gene's germline CDR1 is SEHNR and CDR2 FQNEAQ (reference sequence). The CDR3 contains 14 residues. The V segment lost 5 bases and the J segment 8 bases; nucleotides outside the gene matches: 5. CDR3 sequence (DNA): TGTGCCAGCAGCCCCGGACAGGGGGGAGAAAAACTGTTTTTT. Protein sequence: CASSPGQGGEKLFF.